Listed here are 25 T cell receptor beta chains from one sample, sequenced in a study of T cell responses to AZD1222 COVID-19 vaccine. TCRdb keeps only in-frame clones here, not all; method: immunoSEQ multiplex PCR. The sample consists of 150,000 to 200,000 clones, approximately 89% of them appearing once. Sequenced here: peripheral blood, sampled 28 days after the second AZD1222 dose. The receptors derive from an adult who received the AZD1222 COVID-19 vaccine.

The CDR3 spells CASSWSGRDKDEQFF. The DNA for the CDR3 is TGTGCCAGCAGTTGGAGCGGGAGGGACAAGGATGAGCAGTTCTTC. The J gene is TRBJ2-1, the V gene TRBV27, with TRBD2 matching 10 bases. Trimming removed 4 bases from V and 8 bases from J; junction bases left unmatched: 8. The CDR3 has 15 residues. Looked up from germline, CDR1 is MNHEY and CDR2 is SMNVEV (reference sequence).

This clone was picked up one time. The J gene is TRBJ2-7, the V gene TRBV11-2; D may match TRBD1 or TRBD2 (5 bases each). Germline CDR1 and CDR2: SGHAT and FQNNGV. The V and J ends lost 5 bases and 4 bases respectively, with 9 bases between them. The CDR3 runs 12 residues. The CDR3 nucleotides are TGTGCCAGCAGCCGAGGGGATTACGAGCAGTACTTC. It specifies CASSRGDYEQYF. The full variable domain, its missing parts supplied by reference TRBV11-2 and TRBJ2-7, is EAGVAQSPRYKIIEKRQSVAFWCNPISGHATLYWYQQILGQGPKLLIQFQNNGVVDDSQLPKDRFSAERLKGVDSTLKIQPAKLEDSAVYLCASSRGDYEQYFGPGTRLTVT.

The chain uses TRBV19 and TRBJ2-3; 8 positions match TRBD2. In germline, CDR1 is LNHDA, CDR2 SQIVND (reference sequence). The V segment lost 1 base and the J segment 1 base; nucleotides outside the gene matches: 4. This CDR3 spans 16 amino acids. In nucleotides, the CDR3 is TGTGCCAGTAGTATAGCTGGGACTAGGGGCACAGATACGCAGTATTTT. It encodes CASSIAGTRGTDTQYF.

The rearrangement links TRBV28 to TRBJ2-2; D gene uncertain. V shed 5 bases and J shed 4 bases, with 8 bases lying between them. The CDR3 extends over 13 amino acids. Looked up from germline, CDR1 is MDHEN and CDR2 is SYDVKM. The CDR3 DNA is TGTGCCAGCAGTCCCCCCCCCACCGGGGAGCTGTTTTTT. Residues: CASSPPPTGELFF.

The chain has TRBV11-3 and TRBJ2-1; D may be TRBD2 (7 bases). V was shortened by 1 base and J by 9 bases, with 16 bases between the two germline ends. Germline-derived CDR1 and CDR2 are SGHNT and YENEEA. This CDR3 is 15 amino acids long. CDR3 sequence reads: CASSLVIGGLSEQFF. The CDR3 DNA follows: TGTGCCAGCAGCTTAGTGATCGGGGGGCTAAGTGAGCAGTTCTTC.

This clone has a single count. The J gene is TRBJ1-2, the V gene TRBV3-1 (or the pseudogene TRBV3-2); perhaps TRBD1 as D (5 bases). CDR3 length equals 13 residues. Trimming took 4 bases from V and 3 from J, leaving 9 bases between them. Looked up from germline, CDR1 is LGHDT and CDR2 is YNNKEL (reference sequence). The CDR3 region is CASSRGDHYGYTF. CDR3 DNA: TGTGCCAGCAGCCGAGGGGATCACTATGGCTACACCTTC.

This chain links TRBV28 with TRBJ1-2, with D maybe TRBD1 (5 bases). Per germline, CDR1 MDHEN and CDR2 SYDVKM. The CDR3 covers 15 residues. The V gene lost 3 bases and the J gene lost 5 bases, with 16 bases spanning the gap. The CDR3 DNA is TGTGCCAGCAGTTTGAAAACAGGAGAATATTATGGCTACACCTTC. Amino acid sequence: CASSLKTGEYYGYTF.

The chain combines TRBV4-1 with TRBJ2-5; 16 nucleotides agree with TRBD2. The CDR3 sequence is 21 residues long. V dropped 3 bases and J dropped 5; count of bases not matched to a gene: 18. The V gene's germline CDR1 is MGHRA and CDR2 YSYEKL. The DNA of the CDR3 is TGCGCCAGCAGCCATCCCTCGCCTTCGGGGACTAGCGGGAGGGCGTGGGAGACCCAGTACTTC. Translating it yields CASSHPSPSGTSGRAWETQYF.

The V call is TRBV9, the J call TRBJ2-7; 7 nucleotides match TRBD2. The CDR3 is made up of 15 amino acids. Trimming at V came to 4 bases and at J to 3 bases, leaving 10 bases not matched to a gene. CDR1 and CDR2 (germline): SGDLS, YYNGEE. The CDR3 DNA sequence: TGTGCCAGCAGCCCTAGCCTAGCGGTCGTCTACGAGCAGTACTTC. It is translated as CASSPSLAVVYEQYF.

This chain joins TRBV6-1 and TRBJ2-7; D is unresolved. Trimming took off 0 bases at V and 4 bases at J, with 13 bases between the two ends. This CDR3 has 15 amino acids. CDR1 and CDR2 (germline): MNHNS, SASEGT. CDR3 DNA: TGTGCCAGCAGTGAAGCCCCCAACCCGTTTTACGAGCAGTACTTC. It encodes CASSEAPNPFYEQYF.

V gene TRBV24-1 combines with J gene TRBJ2-1; 10 bases map to TRBD1. CDR1 is KGHDR, CDR2 SFDVKD, per germline. V dropped 2 bases and J dropped 3; count of bases not matched to a gene: 3. The CDR3 has 16 residues. CDR3 nucleotide sequence: TGTGCCACCAGTGATTCTGGGACAGGGGTCTACAATGAGCAGTTCTTC. It translates to CATSDSGTGVYNEQFF.

This clone was seen once. The chain recombines TRBV19 with TRBJ2-1, with D possibly being TRBD2 (7 bases). CDR1 and CDR2 from the germline V gene are LNHDA and SQIVND (reference sequence). Trimming removed 3 bases from V and 7 bases from J, with 16 bases in between. This CDR3 has 15 amino acids. CDR3 region: CASSIVGGQVNEQFF. In DNA form, the CDR3 reads TGTGCCAGTAGTATCGTGGGGGGGCAGGTTAATGAGCAGTTCTTC.

The V and J genes are TRBV18 and TRBJ1-2; no definite D call. Trimming removed 5 bases at V and 6 bases at J, with 7 bases between. The CDR3 covers 11 residues. Germline V lookup: CDR1 KGHSH, CDR2 LQKENI. The CDR3 nucleotides are TGTGCCAGCTCATACGGGGATGGCTACACCTTC. Its translation: CASSYGDGYTF.

The V call is TRBV3-1 (or the pseudogene TRBV3-2), the J call TRBJ2-3, with 7 bases matching TRBD2. Germline-derived CDR1 and CDR2 are LGHDT and YNNKEL (reference sequence). Trimming at V came to 2 bases and at J to 2 bases, leaving 4 bases not matched to a gene. This CDR3 has 15 residues. Here the CDR3 DNA reads TGTGCCAGCAGCCAAAGAGGGACTAACACAGATACGCAGTATTTT. It translates to CASSQRGTNTDTQYF.

This chain's CDR3 is CASSLLGRGPQETQYF. DNA of the CDR3: TGTGCCAGCAGCTTATTGGGCCGAGGGCCACAAGAGACCCAGTACTTC. The chain carries TRBV7-7 and TRBJ2-5, with a tentative D call TRBD2 (5 bases). Trimming removed 2 bases from V and 2 bases from J, with 15 bases in between. Per germline, CDR1 SSHAT and CDR2 FNYEAQ (reference sequence). The length of the CDR3 is 16 residues.

The V gene is TRBV9, the J gene TRBJ1-4; D unresolved. From germline, CDR1 is SGDLS and CDR2 YYNGEE. The germline V and J ends were trimmed by 4 bases and 7 bases, with 17 bases remaining between them. The CDR3 is 15 residues long. CDR3 region: CASSTSPSGSEKLFF. In DNA form, the CDR3 reads TGTGCCAGCAGCACTAGCCCCAGCGGAAGTGAAAAACTGTTTTTT.

The CDR3 here is CASSLLITGNTIYF. CDR3 nucleotide sequence: TGTGCCAGCAGTTTACTGATTACTGGAAACACCATATATTTT. The chain combines TRBV2 with TRBJ1-3, with D hard to call. Germline assignment: CDR1 SNHLY and CDR2 FYNNEI. V lost 5 bases, J lost 2 bases, and 10 bases lay in between. The CDR3 totals 14 residues.

The gene calls are TRBV9 and TRBJ2-2; maybe TRBD2 (6 bases). Germline V CDR1 and CDR2: SGDLS, YYNGEE. Trimming took 1 base from V and 4 from J, leaving 14 bases between them. This CDR3 has 16 residues. The CDR3 region is CASSVSLAGTTGELFF. The DNA of the CDR3 is TGTGCCAGCAGCGTAAGTCTGGCGGGGACCACCGGGGAGCTGTTTTTT. Full variable domain (rest looked up from reference TRBV9 and TRBJ2-2): DSGVTQTPKHLITATGQRVTLRCSPRSGDLSVYWYQQSLDQGLQFLIQYYNGEERAKGNILERFSAQQFPDLHSELNLSSLELGDSALYFCASSVSLAGTTGELFFGEGSRLTVL.

CDR3 DNA sequence: TGTGCCAGCAGCCAAGGTTTCAGGATCTCAATTAGCTCTGGAAACACCATATATTTT. It encodes CASSQGFRISISSGNTIYF. This rearrangement joins TRBV3-1 (or the pseudogene TRBV3-2) to TRBJ1-3; D gene uncertain. The length of the CDR3 is 19 residues. The V gene's germline CDR1 is LGHDT and CDR2 YNNKEL (reference sequence). V lost 1 base and J lost 0, with 19 bases in between.

Here the CDR3 reads CSVRGTEAFF. In DNA, the CDR3 is TGCAGCGTTCGGGGGACTGAAGCTTTCTTT. The chain uses TRBV29-1 and TRBJ1-1; D possibly corresponds to TRBD1 (5 bases). Trimming shortened V by 5 bases and J by 5 bases, and 6 bases separated the two germline ends. Germline V gives CDR1 SQVTM, CDR2 ANQGSEA. CDR3 length: 10 residues.

In the case of this clone: This specimen includes other DNA sequences encoding the same CDR3. The chain employs TRBV28 and TRBJ2-2; D call uncertain. CDR3 length: 12 residues. Germline CDR1 reads MDHEN; CDR2 reads SYDVKM. V lost 5 bases, J lost 6 bases, and 7 bases lay in between. CDR3 sequence reads: CASSPPAGELFF. CDR3 in DNA: TGTGCCAGCAGTCCTCCAGCCGGGGAGCTGTTTTTT.

The chain is built from TRBV27 and TRBJ1-2; possible D gene TRBD1, 5 bases. Deletions cut 0 bases from V and 6 bases from J, with 11 bases between. Germline V lookup: CDR1 MNHEY, CDR2 SMNVEV (reference sequence). The CDR3 is made up of 14 amino acids. The CDR3 nucleotides read TGTGCCAGCAGTTTATCGATGTCGGGGGATGGCTACACCTTC. Amino acids: CASSLSMSGDGYTF.

V is TRBV4-1 and J is TRBJ2-5, with 15 bases that match TRBD2. Germline assignment: CDR1 MGHRA and CDR2 YSYEKL. CDR3 length: 17 amino acids. V lost 0 bases and J lost 5; bases outside the gene matches: 4. CDR3 sequence reads: CASSQDGTSGRWETQYF. DNA for the CDR3: TGCGCCAGCAGCCAAGACGGGACTAGCGGGAGGTGGGAGACCCAGTACTTC.

The chain links TRBV28 to TRBJ2-7, with 13 bases identical to TRBD2. The length of the CDR3 is 18 residues. The ends lost 2 bases at V and 1 base at J; junction bases unmatched: 8. The germline V gene encodes CDR1 MDHEN and CDR2 SYDVKM. CDR3 loop: CASSLAGTSGTESYEQYF. CDR3 DNA sequence: TGTGCCAGCAGTTTAGCAGGGACTAGCGGGACCGAATCCTACGAGCAGTACTTC.

This clone was seen just once. This chain's CDR3 is CASSLYAGGTRDTQYF. The CDR3 DNA reads TGTGCCAGCAGCTTATACGCGGGGGGAACTCGGGATACGCAGTATTTT. This chain links TRBV11-3 with TRBJ2-3, with 8 bases lining up with TRBD2. This CDR3 is 16 amino acids long. V shed 2 bases, J shed 6 bases, and the junction held 10 bases outside the gene matches. Per germline, CDR1 SGHNT and CDR2 YENEEA.